This T cell receptor beta chain stems from a study of T-cell memory formation after mild COVID-19. MiXCR was run by TCRdb on the 5' RACE reads, yielding one entry per CDR3 protein. Of 470,000 or so distinct CDR3 sequences listed, around 25% are singletons. This clonotype appeared many times. This CDR3 is 11 amino acids long. V lost 4 bases and J lost 4, with 2 bases in between. What was sequenced was PBMCs or a T cell subset sorted from them (not recorded which). This TCR came from an adult woman who had mild COVID-19 (a few samples of this study predate the infection). Cell type and time point are not known. The chain combines TRBV12-3 or TRBV12-4 with TRBJ2-1; D is ambiguous. CDR3 in amino acids: CASSSYNEQFF. The CDR3 region has the DNA TGTGCCAGCAGTTCGTACAATGAGCAGTTCTTC.